A single sample is the source of the 21 T cell receptor beta chains below, sequenced in a study of blood T cell repertoires in COVID-19. Only in-frame clones appear in the TCRdb table, and some are missing; sequencing was by immunoSEQ multiplex PCR. Of about 270,000 clones detected, approximately 89% appear once; the ten largest clones hold approximately 2%. Sequencing was carried out using PBMCs or T cells enriched from blood (not recorded which). These receptor sequences come from an older woman who had recovered from COVID-19.

The chain employs TRBV21-1 and TRBJ2-7; the D segment call TRBD2 is taken from the table without a DNA check. TRBV21-1 is marked as a pseudogene. The CDR3 has 18 amino acids. CDR3 nucleotides: TGTGCCAGCAGCAAAGAGCGACTAGCGGGAGAGAGCTCCTACGAGCAGTACTTC. Residues: CASSKERLAGESSYEQYF.

V is TRBV14 and J is TRBJ1-4, with D possibly TRBD1 on 6 matching bases. The V end was cut by 4 bases, the J end by 7 bases, with 10 bases between. This CDR3 has 13 residues. The germline CDR1 and CDR2 sequences are SGHDN and FVKESK. The CDR3 region is CASSRDTAEKLFF. The CDR3 coding sequence is TGTGCCAGCAGCCGGGACACGGCTGAAAAACTGTTTTTT. Full variable domain (outside the CDR3, taken from reference TRBV14 and TRBJ1-4): EAGVTQFPSHSVIEKGQTVTLRCDPISGHDNLYWYRRVMGKEIKFLLHFVKESKQDESGMPNNRFLAERTGGTYSTLKVQPAELEDSGVYFCASSRDTAEKLFFGSGTQLSVL.

V is TRBV7-8 and J is TRBJ2-7, with a possible D match to TRBD2 (5 bases). The CDR3 sequence is 13 residues long. Per the germline V gene, CDR1 is SGHVS and CDR2 is FQNEAQ. Trimming shortened V by 5 bases and J by 6 bases, and 14 bases separated the two germline ends. CDR3 coding DNA: TGTGCCAGCAGCATCATACGCGAGGGCGAGCAGTACTTC. It yields the protein CASSIIREGEQYF.

V gene TRBV9 combines with J gene TRBJ2-5; D is uncertain. Per germline, CDR1 SGDLS and CDR2 YYNGEE. V gave up 0 bases and J gave up 7 bases, with 16 bases separating them. The CDR3 is 15 amino acids. In DNA form, the CDR3 reads TGTGCCAGCAGCGTAGGAGGAATAGGCTCCAGGACCCAGTACTTC. Protein product: CASSVGGIGSRTQYF.

CDR3: CASSHPGGWQTQYF. CDR3 DNA: TGCGCCAGCAGCCATCCCGGAGGTTGGCAGACCCAGTACTTC. The J gene is TRBJ2-5, the V gene TRBV5-1, with D perhaps TRBD2 (5 bases). The germline CDR1 and CDR2 sequences are SGHRS and YFSETQ. V lost 4 bases, J lost 6 bases, and 16 bases lay in between. This CDR3 has 14 residues.

J is TRBJ1-6 and V is TRBV6-2 or TRBV6-3, with D perhaps TRBD1 (6 bases). Between the trimmed V and J ends, which lost 2 bases and 12 bases, there was a span of 17 bases. The germline V gene encodes CDR1 MNHEY and CDR2 SVGEGT. This CDR3 region has 15 residues. CDR3: CASSYLAGESGPLHF. Written as DNA, the CDR3 is TGTGCCAGCAGTTACCTCGCAGGGGAGTCTGGACCCCTCCACTTT.

CDR3 region: CASSPYPDRAEQYF. In DNA, the CDR3 is TGTGCCAGCAGCCCCTACCCGGACAGGGCCGAGCAGTACTTC. The chain is built from TRBV14 and TRBJ2-7; 8 nucleotides line up with TRBD1. This CDR3 region has 14 residues. CDR1 is SGHDN, CDR2 FVKESK, per germline. The junction had 8 bases not matched to a gene; V was cut back by 4 bases and J by 6 bases.

This clone occurred once. The chain carries TRBV7-9 and TRBJ1-5; 8 nucleotides align to TRBD1. The V segment lost 5 bases and the J segment 0 bases; nucleotides outside the gene matches: 6. The CDR3 has 16 amino acids. The germline gives CDR1 SEHNR, CDR2 FQNEAQ (reference sequence). CDR3 DNA: TGTGCCAGCAGCGTACAGGGGGACTATAGCAATCAGCCCCAGCATTTT. Translated: CASSVQGDYSNQPQHF.

The chain is built from TRBV9 and TRBJ2-2; no firm D call. Trimming shortened V by 4 bases and J by 8 bases, and 15 bases separated the two germline ends. The CDR3 consists of 14 residues. The germline V gene encodes CDR1 SGDLS and CDR2 YYNGEE. The CDR3 sequence: CASSYNPGTGELFF. CDR3 DNA: TGTGCCAGCAGCTACAATCCTGGTACAGGGGAGCTGTTTTTT.

The chain is built from TRBV2 and TRBJ2-2; D possibly corresponds to TRBD1 (6 bases). Germline V lookup: CDR1 SNHLY, CDR2 FYNNEI. V was trimmed by 2 bases and J by 4 bases, leaving 8 bases between them. CDR3 length: 14 amino acids. The CDR3 nucleotides read TGTGCCAGCAGTGAACAGGGGCGCACCGGGGAGCTGTTTTTT. It translates to CASSEQGRTGELFF.

The V call is TRBV4-1, the J call TRBJ2-2; the match to TRBD1 covers 10 bases. Germline V gene sequence: CDR1 MGHRA, CDR2 YSYEKL. The ends lost 1 base at V and 6 bases at J; junction bases unmatched: 5. CDR3 length equals 16 residues. The CDR3, as DNA: TGCGCCAGCAGCCAAGCCGGGACAGGGGCCCCCGGGGAGCTGTTTTTT. Translation: CASSQAGTGAPGELFF.

This clone is a singleton in its sample. The chain has TRBV10-1 and TRBJ2-3; weak D call: TRBD1 (5 bases). In germline, CDR1 is WNHNN, CDR2 SYGVQD (reference sequence). The CDR3 runs to 13 residues. Trimming left V 4 bases short and J 3 bases short, with 8 bases between. CDR3 DNA: TGCGCCAGCAGTGCTCAGGGAACAGATACGCAGTATTTT. Protein sequence: CASSAQGTDTQYF.

The CDR3 reads CAIREYREGTEAFF. In DNA, the CDR3 is TGTGCCATCAGGGAATACCGGGAGGGCACTGAAGCTTTCTTT. V is TRBV10-3 and J is TRBJ1-1; D is unclear. This CDR3 has 14 residues. Germline loops: CDR1 ENHRY, CDR2 SYGVKD. Trimming took off 6 bases at V and 4 bases at J, with 15 bases between the two ends.

The chain carries TRBV6-5 and TRBJ1-1; 8 bases agree with TRBD1. The germline gives CDR1 MNHEY, CDR2 SVGAGI. The CDR3 has 15 residues. J gave up 1 base and V 5 bases, and 6 bases lay outside the gene matches. CDR3 sequence reads: CASSTSTGANTEAFF. The CDR3 region has the DNA TGTGCCAGCAGTACCTCGACAGGGGCGAACACTGAAGCTTTCTTT.

The rearrangement joins TRBV24-1 to TRBJ2-3; 12 bases align to TRBD2. The V and J ends lost 7 bases and 8 bases, in that order; junction bases with no gene match: 3. This CDR3 is built from 13 residues. Germline V gene data show CDR1 as KGHDR and CDR2 as SFDVKD. The CDR3 bases are TGTGCCACCAGGACTAGCGGGAGCGGTACGCAGTATTTT. Translated, it gives CATRTSGSGTQYF.

The rearrangement joins TRBV7-9 to TRBJ2-1; no definite D call. Germline CDR1 reads SEHNR; CDR2 reads FQNEAQ (reference sequence). The CDR3 spans 13 residues. V lost 5 bases, J lost 12 bases, and 17 bases lay in between. As DNA, the CDR3 is TGTGCCAGCAGCGGCTACAGAACACTGGGGCAGTTCTTC. Its translation: CASSGYRTLGQFF. The full variable domain, in which reference TRBV7-9 and TRBJ2-1 provide the parts outside the CDR3, is DTGVSQNPRHKITKRGQNVTFRCDPISEHNRLYWYRQTLGQGPEFLTYFQNEAQLEKSRLLSDRFSAERPKGSFSTLEIQRTEQGDSAMYLCASSGYRTLGQFFGPGTRLTVL.

CDR3 protein: CASSYGTVGNTIYF. CDR3 bases: TGTGCCAGCAGTTACGGGACTGTTGGAAACACCATATATTTT. The chain couples TRBV6-2 or TRBV6-3 to TRBJ1-3, with D possibly matching TRBD1 (5 bases). The CDR3 is 14 residues long. Trimming removed 2 bases from V and 3 bases from J, with 8 bases in between. CDR1 and CDR2 from the germline V gene are MNHEY and SVGEGT.

V is TRBV28 and J is TRBJ1-2; 8 bases are a match to TRBD1. The CDR3 runs 12 residues. Germline CDR1 reads MDHEN; CDR2 reads SYDVKM. Trimming took 6 bases from V and 7 from J; bases not matched to a gene: 4. CDR3 amino acids: CASSHDRGGYTF. For the CDR3, the DNA is TGTGCCAGCAGCCACGACAGGGGTGGCTACACCTTC.

The rearrangement joins TRBV19 to TRBJ1-2, with D possibly being TRBD1 (5 bases). The germline gives CDR1 LNHDA, CDR2 SQIVND (reference sequence). This CDR3 spans 12 amino acids. The V gene lost 7 bases and the J gene lost 4 bases, with 10 bases spanning the gap. The CDR3, as DNA: TGTGCCAGTAAACGACAGTCCTATGGCTACACCTTC. It specifies CASKRQSYGYTF.

The CDR3 DNA is TGTGCTAGTGGCCCCCCGGGTATTCGTGAAAAACTGTTTTTT. Protein: CASGPPGIREKLFF. J is TRBJ1-4 and V is TRBV12-5; no clear D gene. The CDR3 has 14 amino acids. V dropped 6 bases and J dropped 7 bases, with 15 bases sitting between them. From germline, CDR1 is LGHNT and CDR2 FRNRAP.

This chain uses TRBV20-1 with TRBJ1-6; 7 bases agree with TRBD1. V was clipped by 3 bases and J by 10 bases; unmatched bases: 6. CDR1 DFQATT and CDR2 SNEGSKA come from the germline V gene (reference sequence). There are 13 residues in the CDR3. CDR3 DNA: TGCAGTGCTAGTCGGCAGGGGGGATCACCCCTCCACTTT. Its protein product is CSASRQGGSPLHF.